These 10 T cell receptor beta chains originate from one sample sequenced in a study of identical twins. Each CDR3 protein gets one entry after TCRdb re-called the 5' RACE reads with MiXCR. There are 540,000 or so distinct CDR3 sequences in the sample; approximately 20% occur only once, and about 0.5% lies in the top ten. The sample was also linked to a second study, of yellow fever vaccine responses in identical twins.

Material for sequencing was CD4+ T cells sorted from blood. These receptors all stem from a woman younger than 30 in good health.

V usage is TRBV25-1 and J usage is TRBJ1-2; D is perhaps TRBD1 (5 bases). CDR1 is MGHDK and CDR2 is SYGVNS in the germline V gene. Trimming pared 3 bases from V and 2 bases from J, leaving 16 bases between. The CDR3 has 16 residues. The DNA for the CDR3 is TGTGCCAGCAGTGATAGAAGCGGGGGAAAAAACTATGGCTACACCTTC. Its protein is CASSDRSGGKNYGYTF.

The rearrangement joins TRBV12-3 or TRBV12-4 to TRBJ1-6; D perhaps matches TRBD1 (5 bases). V lost 5 bases and J 9 bases, leaving 17 bases between the germline ends. The CDR3 length is 15 residues. As DNA, the CDR3 is TGTGCCAGCAGTCCCCAGGAGGGGACTGTTTCACCCCTCCACTTT. Residues: CASSPQEGTVSPLHF.

Only a few counts were recorded for this clonotype. The rearrangement links TRBV12-3 or TRBV12-4 to TRBJ2-1; D might be TRBD2 (6 bases). Deletions cut 3 bases from V and 5 bases from J, with 14 bases between. CDR3 length: 15 residues. CDR3 loop: CASSFLLAGNNEQFF. The DNA of the CDR3 is TGTGCCAGCAGTTTCCTACTCGCGGGGAACAATGAGCAGTTCTTC.

The chain employs TRBV29-1 and TRBJ2-6; D is perhaps TRBD2 (5 bases). V dropped 2 bases and J dropped 0 bases, with 8 bases sitting between them. This CDR3 is built from 15 residues. Germline CDR1 reads SQVTM; CDR2 reads ANQGSEA. In nucleotides, the CDR3 is TGCAGCGTTGAAACTGAGGGCTCTGGGGCCAACGTCCTGACTTTC. Translated, it gives CSVETEGSGANVLTF.

The chain joins TRBV7-6 to TRBJ2-3; 13 positions match TRBD2. The CDR3 covers 16 residues. Germline CDR1 is SGHVS and CDR2 is FNYEAQ. The J segment lost 4 bases and the V segment lost 6 bases, leaving 7 bases of the junction unmatched. The CDR3 nucleotides are TGTGCCAGCAGTCTAGGGACTAGCGGGATACCAGATACGCAGTATTTT. Encoded protein: CASSLGTSGIPDTQYF. Looking up the rest from reference TRBV7-6 and TRBJ2-3 gives the full variable domain: GAGVSQSPRYKVTKRGQDVALRCDPISGHVSLYWYRQALGQGPEFLTYFNYEAQQDKSGLPNDRFSAERPEGSISTLTIQRTEQRDSAMYRCASSLGTSGIPDTQYFGPGTRLTVL.

The chain has TRBV5-1 and TRBJ1-2; D ambiguous. CDR1 and CDR2 from the germline V gene are SGHRS and YFSETQ. The CDR3 extends over 14 amino acids. Trimming removed 0 bases from V and 0 bases from J, with 6 bases in between. CDR3 protein: CASSLDSANYGYTF. CDR3 nucleotides: TGCGCCAGCAGCTTGGATTCCGCTAACTATGGCTACACCTTC.

This chain links TRBV12-3 or TRBV12-4 with TRBJ2-5; 12 nucleotides match TRBD2. The CDR3 consists of 15 residues. V lost 5 bases to trimming and J lost 3 bases; unmatched junction nucleotides: 4. The CDR3 coding sequence is TGTGCCAGCAGTCCAAGACTAGCGGGGGAAGAGACCCAGTACTTC. This sequence encodes CASSPRLAGEETQYF.

The chain combines TRBV7-9 with TRBJ2-7; D assignment may be TRBD1 or TRBD2 (6 bases each). Looked up from germline, CDR1 is SEHNR and CDR2 is FQNEAQ (reference sequence). Trimming cost V 4 bases and J 4 bases, with 14 bases left between them. The CDR3 consists of 14 residues. The CDR3, as DNA: TGTGCCAGCAGCTCGAGGGGGACTTGGTACGAGCAGTACTTC. The encoded protein is CASSSRGTWYEQYF.

This clonotype was counted between two and nine times. The rearrangement joins TRBV6-1 to TRBJ2-3, with TRBD2 matching 11 bases. This CDR3 spans 15 amino acids. V shed 5 bases and J 2 bases; nucleotides not matched to a gene: 3. From germline, CDR1 is MNHNS and CDR2 SASEGT. The CDR3 bases are TGTGCCAGCAGTAGACTAGCGGGGAACACAGATACGCAGTATTTT. Translation gives CASSRLAGNTDTQYF.

V usage is TRBV10-3 and J usage is TRBJ2-4; 8 bases fit TRBD2. V trimming: 0 bases; J trimming: 9 bases; junction bases outside the gene matches: 7. The CDR3 loop spans 15 amino acids. The germline V gene has CDR1 ENHRY and CDR2 SYGVKD. The CDR3 spells CAISESLREEAIQYF. The DNA for the CDR3 is TGTGCCATCAGTGAGTCATTGCGGGAGGAGGCCATTCAGTACTTC.